Described below is a single T cell receptor (beta chain) sequence and its context. This clone was recorded a few times. Its antigen is still unknown. No much larger clone is present one base from it, and per-base qualities are unavailable. In total, about 650 healthy bone marrow donors made up the cohort. Cohort members were all nominally healthy when sampled, although unrecorded immune exposures were likely present. The donor tested CMV seropositive, placing the donor among the 289 seropositive members of the cohort. Each donor provided a peripheral blood sample, and peripheral blood mononuclear cells were used for TCR beta sequencing. The Qiagen DNeasy Blood Extraction Kit was used to extract genomic DNA from the blood cell samples. This record belongs to a study of cytomegalovirus exposure and HLA in healthy donors (dated by TCRdb to 2015 to 2018). Broadly, across the study: An earlier analysis of roughly 500 of the donors reported 250 to 300 Gb of sequence data and 100 million to 140 million unique TCR beta sequences from about 180 million T cells. An early release that covered about 600 HLA-typed donors contained approximately 300 gigabases of sequencing data and 65 million to 100 million unique TCR sequences. Of the roughly 420 genotyped donors, roughly 76% were placed in the genetic ancestry cluster associated with self-reported Caucasian donors. The study aimed to test whether cataloging public T cell receptors could reveal signatures of past pathogen exposure. The T cell repertoires of around 670 subjects were profiled by immunosequencing and related to cytomegalovirus serostatus. Along with the approximately 650-subject first cohort, a separate validation cohort of more than 90 different subjects was used. To predict cytomegalovirus infection status, the study brought together high-throughput TCR immunosequencing, statistical association of individual TCRs with disease status, and machine learning. A later analysis re-analyzed previously published TCR beta repertoires from 666 donors and added high-resolution HLA genotyping to study TCR occurrence patterns. The later analysis used no new phenotypic data to find candidate immune exposures, relying instead on TCR beta sequences and their occurrence across donors. An earlier analysis of several hundred of the donors used high-throughput TCR beta sequencing to judge whether each TCR beta V gene segment behaved as functional or pseudogenic. Donor age, sex, ethnicity and CMV serostatus were collected together with the repertoire data. A later genetic analysis took genome-wide SNP genotypes for about 55% of the roughly 670 donors and used that subset as a discovery cohort. Every repertoire in the discovery cohort had been generated on one and the same sequencing platform. HLA typing included class I and class II loci at four-digit resolution. The number of donors typed differed by locus, with about 629-640 for A, B, C, DRB1 and DQB1, roughly 520 for DQA1, 600 to 610 for DPA1, and around 430 for DPB1. Several DR-DQ haplotypes were handled as single units for association and clustering because linkage in the cohort was strong. Across 398 genotyped donors of the cohort, an average of about 200,000 unique TCR beta nucleotide sequences per donor were sequenced, and roughly 18% of those sequences were non-productive. General conclusions and limits of the study: A few of the identified cytomegalovirus-associated TCR beta chains were confirmed in vitro to be specific for cytomegalovirus antigens. Compared with equally common non-associated chains, HLA-associated TCR beta chains in a later analysis were more clonally expanded and had lower generation probabilities. Correlated functional status among segregating V segments might reflect linkage disequilibrium, but an unknown experimental factor could not be ruled out. Most TCR sequences were observed very rarely across donors, whereas some public TCRs were present in many individuals. Immune exposure information for the cohort was limited to CMV serostatus. A further reported finding was that TCR beta sequences accurately predicted the HLA-A and HLA-B alleles for most subjects in the first cohort. Sequencing depth was assumed to be roughly uniform across donors in the presence/absence analyses, though that assumption may not hold. A cluster of highly shared sequence variants was judged likely to represent a technical artifact of the sequencing pipeline. Only TCR beta chains were sequenced in this cohort, and the absence of alpha or paired-chain data limited detectable features. At a false discovery rate of 0.05, a later analysis linked 15,000 to 20,000 TCR beta sequences to specific HLA alleles. According to the authors, the approach could potentially be generalized to other disease states and immunological phenotypes. In a later analysis, the rate of TCR association differed among HLA loci, with DRB1 alleles having the most associated TCRs and HLA-C alleles having the fewest. Broadly in line with IMGT annotations, most TCR beta V segments showed up in productive rearrangements about 87% or about 30% of the time in an earlier analysis of around 550 of the donors. A later genetic analysis reported fewer N-insertions in productive TCRs among donors in an Asian-associated ancestry cluster than the approximately 670-donor mean. Because counts were too low, approximately 15 rarely observed V segments, including chromosome 9 orphons, were excluded from the earlier analysis of 587 of the donors. Several of the top co-occurrence clusters appeared to be linked to parvovirus B19, influenza, CMV and Epstein-Barr virus, according to a later analysis. Because HLA typing was missing for some donors at each locus, association tests included only the typed subset. When HLA alleles, especially DR and DQ, strongly co-occurred, TCR associations were difficult to assign to individual alleles. The classifier was reported to diagnose cytomegalovirus status with high specificity and sensitivity in both the original cohort and the validation cohort. An association between a missense DCLRE1C variant and V-gene and J-gene trimming of TCR beta chains was found in a later genetic analysis and replicated in an independent cohort. The study listed 150 to 200 TCR beta chains as associated with cytomegalovirus. A later analysis found that most CMV-associated TCR beta chains appeared HLA-restricted, with HLA associations seemingly driven largely by CMV exposure.

To prepare the library, the immunoSEQ multiplex PCR assay was applied. For the multiplex PCR, a mixture combining 60 forward primers for TCR Vbeta segments and 13 reverse primers for TCR Jbeta segments was used. A multiplex PCR assay on genomic DNA amplified the CDR3 region of rearranged TCR beta genes. On the Illumina HiSeq System, the amplified TCR beta libraries were sequenced as 87-base-pair reads. As for how the authors treated the data: A later analysis tallied roughly 80 million unique TCR beta chains across the 550 to 850 repertoires, and approximately 12 million of those chains were shared by two or more donors. Raw reads were error-corrected and collapsed into unique sequences with a nearest-neighbor algorithm that merged closely related sequences to remove PCR and sequencing errors. CDR3 sequences were aligned to IMGT reference sequences to assign V, D and J gene segments. Each retained sequence needed at least a six-nucleotide match to both a V gene segment and a J gene segment. Rearrangements were classified as productive when the CDR3 lacked stop codons and remained in frame with V and J, and all other rearrangements were classified as non-productive. Following IMGT convention, CDR3 was defined as the stretch from the second conserved V-encoded cysteine up to the conserved J-encoded phenylalanine. The earlier analysis of roughly 590 of the donors excluded any sequence lacking an unambiguous match to a single V gene segment. An earlier analysis of about 600 of the donors called V segments functional above 56.7% productive rearrangements and segregating when the between-donor standard deviation exceeded 5%. To diagnose cytomegalovirus status from the catalog of TCR beta chain sequences, a statistical classification framework was built. In a later analysis, V and J genes were assigned by comparing TCR nucleotide sequences against IMGT/GENE-DB human TR gene sequences. Using the TCRdist pipeline, a later analysis assigned CDR3 sequences along with most-parsimonious VDJ recombination scenarios. In a later analysis, every TCR beta chain was defined by the combination of its CDR3 amino acid sequence and its V-gene family, and reads without a unique V-gene family were dropped. A later analysis removed over 500 highly shared, low-generation-probability nucleotide sequences to deal with suspected cross-contamination and a sequencing artifact. In a later analysis, a clonal expansion index for each public chain was calculated from normalized within-repertoire ranks of inferred template counts. In a later analysis, generation probabilities were computed using a VDJ recombination model fitted to out-of-frame rearrangements, and the results were checked against IGoR. In a later analysis, hypergeometric tests were used to score TCR-TCR, TCR-HLA and TCR-CMV co-occurrence, with a repertoire-size bias correction applied to TCR pairs. To estimate false discovery rates, a later analysis permuted the HLA or CMV assignments 20 times. A later analysis grouped co-occurring TCRs with DBSCAN, adding TCRdist sequence similarity when clustering within HLA-allele-positive subsets. Repertoires with fewer than 30,000 or more than 120,000 public chains were left out of co-occurrence clustering, as were about 5 repertoires with anomalous nucleotide sharing. Imported from immuneACCESS, the table was reduced by TCRdb to in-frame sequences with V and J called. These copies leave out some clones; in studies compared against another copy, an unresolved V gene accounts for under half, and the cause of the remainder is not known. D and trimming come from the DNA, and the V and J calls and clone size come from that table. This sample lists about 120,000 clones; around three quarters were detected once. 3.5% to 4.5% of the sample is taken by the ten largest.

The source is a young man in good health and CMV-seropositive. The sequenced material came from PBMCs.

CDR3 protein: CAWSDRVHYGYTF. In nucleotide form, the sequence is TGTGCCTGGAGCGACAGGGTGCACTATGGCTACACCTTC. The sequence joins TRBV30 to TRBJ1-2; TRBD1 aligns with 7 central bases. At the junction V is shortened by 3 bases and J by 3 bases; bases outside the gene matches: 4. As encoded in the germline V gene (reference sequence), CDR1 is GTSNPN while CDR2 is SVGIG. The CDR3 spans 13 residues, from the cysteine through the phenylalanine. The DNA shown is the 39-base CDR3, in frame from base 1.